The 7 T cell receptor beta chains reported below all come from one sample, sequenced in a study of cytotoxic CD8 clonotypes in ibrutinib-treated CLL. Repertoires were generated with immunoSEQ multiplex PCR, while TCRdb's copy carries only in-frame clones and drops some. The sample includes 40,000 or so clones, 50% to 75% of them seen just once. The specimen was PBMCs, collected after 24 months of ibrutinib treatment. The source of these receptors is a human donor with chronic lymphocytic leukemia.

The chain links TRBV30 to TRBJ2-7, with 8 bases lining up with TRBD2. The CDR3 extends over 15 amino acids. Trimming took 1 base from V and 2 from J; bases not matched to a gene: 7. The germline V gene has CDR1 GTSNPN and CDR2 SVGIG (reference sequence). CDR3 sequence: CAWSGGLAGTYEQYF. The CDR3 nucleotides are TGTGCCTGGAGTGGAGGGTTAGCGGGAACCTACGAGCAGTACTTC.

The rearrangement uses TRBV28 and TRBJ1-2; 9 nucleotides match TRBD1. The length of the CDR3 is 14 residues. V shed 6 bases and J 7 bases; nucleotides not matched to a gene: 9. Germline V lookup: CDR1 MDHEN, CDR2 SYDVKM. CDR3 loop: CASRTPGQGFGYTF. CDR3 sequence (DNA): TGTGCCAGCAGGACCCCGGGACAGGGATTTGGCTACACCTTC.

This clone was detected a few times. V gene TRBV25-1 combines with J gene TRBJ2-1; 8 nucleotides match TRBD2. This CDR3 has 16 residues. Germline lookup yields CDR1 MGHDK and CDR2 SYGVNS. V was pared by 3 bases and J by 10 bases, with 14 bases of the junction left unmatched. The CDR3 region has the DNA TGTGCCAGCAGTGATAACCCGGGACTAGTTTTCGAGGAGCAGTTCTTC. This translates into CASSDNPGLVFEEQFF.

The chain employs TRBV7-8 and TRBJ1-6; D possibly corresponds to TRBD1 (6 bases). The germline V gene encodes CDR1 SGHVS and CDR2 FQNEAQ. Trimming left V 3 bases short and J 11 bases short, with 20 bases between. CDR3 length equals 16 residues. The CDR3 spells CASSFRSGTKSAPLHF. DNA for the CDR3: TGTGCCAGCAGCTTCAGGTCCGGGACAAAAAGTGCACCCCTCCACTTT. Full variable domain (outside the CDR3, taken from reference TRBV7-8 and TRBJ1-6): GAGVSQSPRYKVAKRGQDVALRCDPISGHVSLFWYQQALGQGPEFLTYFQNEAQLDKSGLPSDRFFAERPEGSVSTLKIQRTQQEDSAVYLCASSFRSGTKSAPLHFGNGTRLTVT.

The V call is TRBV19, the J call TRBJ1-5, with a weak D call TRBD1 (6 bases). The CDR3 has 17 amino acids. Germline-derived CDR1 and CDR2 are LNHDA and SQIVND (reference sequence). Trimming left V 5 bases short and J 3 bases short, with 20 bases between. CDR3 amino acids: CASSPRLRGHFNQPQHF. The CDR3 DNA follows: TGTGCCAGTAGTCCCCGACTTCGGGGACACTTCAATCAGCCCCAGCATTTT.

The V call is TRBV29-1, the J call TRBJ2-1; D call uncertain. With 6 bases removed from V and 0 bases from J, the gap between germline ends came to 6 bases. CDR3 length: 12 amino acids. CDR1 is SQVTM and CDR2 is ANQGSEA in the germline V gene. The CDR3 spells CSVVVSYNEQFF. The CDR3 nucleotides are TGCAGCGTAGTGGTCTCCTACAATGAGCAGTTCTTC.

J is TRBJ1-4 and V is TRBV6-1, with TRBD1 matching 7 bases. The junction had 8 bases not matched to a gene; V was cut back by 6 bases and J by 7 bases. CDR1 MNHNS and CDR2 SASEGT come from the germline V gene. The length of the CDR3 is 14 residues. CDR3 sequence reads: CASSVDRNSEKLFF. CDR3 nucleotide sequence: TGTGCCAGCAGCGTGGACAGGAATAGTGAAAAACTGTTTTTT.